Listed here are 12 T cell receptor beta chains from one sample, sequenced in a study of Tregs in tolerant kidney transplant recipients. The nonmyeloablative bone marrow transplants came from related graft donors, with transient mixed chimerism. Only in-frame clones appear in the TCRdb table, and some are missing; sequencing was by immunoSEQ multiplex PCR. The sample has 95,000 or so clones; over 85% are singletons. Specimen: CD4+ T cells from blood (PBMCs), collected 12 months after the transplant. Receptors were obtained from a human patient who received a combined kidney and bone marrow transplant. The graft donor may have contributed some T cells.

This clone has just a few counts. This sequence joins TRBV6-1 and TRBJ2-5; a weak D match, TRBD1 (6 bases). The V end was cut by 4 bases, the J end by 0 bases, with 12 bases between. The CDR3 sequence is 15 residues long. Germline V gives CDR1 MNHNS, CDR2 SASEGT. The CDR3 coding sequence is TGTGCCAGCAGTGGCTTGGGACACTACCAAGAGACCCAGTACTTC. It yields the protein CASSGLGHYQETQYF.

About this clone: A junction boundary mismatches the germline segment, possibly from a read error. Other DNA sequences of this sample code for an identical CDR3. The rearrangement links TRBV6-1 to TRBJ1-6, with D possibly TRBD1 on 5 matching bases. This CDR3 has 15 amino acids. The germline CDR1 and CDR2 sequences are MNHNS and SASEGT. CDR3: CASLSGHPYNSPLHF. CDR3 nucleotides: TGTGCCAGCCTTTCCGGACATCCCTATAATTCCCCCCTCCACTTT.

CDR3 in DNA: TGCACCAGCCCCGAGAGGGGGTACTATGGCTACACCTTC. It yields the protein CTSPERGYYGYTF. V is TRBV1 and J is TRBJ1-2; whether TRBD1, the table's D call, matches the DNA was not checked. TRBV1 is labeled a pseudogene. CDR3 length: 13 residues.

The chain carries TRBV4-2 and TRBJ2-7, with 10 bases lining up with TRBD2. CDR1 is LGHNA, CDR2 YNFKEQ, per germline. This CDR3 is built from 16 residues. J lost 4 bases, V lost 1 base, and 7 bases had no gene match. The CDR3 protein is CASSQVTSGNSYEQYF. CDR3 sequence (DNA): TGTGCCAGCAGCCAAGTTACTAGCGGGAATAGTTACGAGCAGTACTTC.

A word on this clone: The conserved final phenylalanine or tryptophan is absent from the CDR3, which likely points to a read error. V gene TRBV6-5 combines with J gene TRBJ1-2; D call uncertain. Germline V gene sequence: CDR1 MNHEY, CDR2 SVGAGI. The length of the CDR3 is 15 residues. Trimming cost V 6 bases and J 3 bases, with 17 bases left between them. The CDR3: CASRPLLGRDYGYTL. For the CDR3, the DNA is TGTGCCAGCAGGCCTCTCCTAGGTAGGGACTATGGCTACACCCTC.

The rearrangement uses TRBV30 and TRBJ1-6; D unresolved. This CDR3 has 16 residues. Germline CDR1 is GTSNPN and CDR2 is SVGIG (reference sequence). With 1 base removed from V and 4 bases from J, the gap between germline ends came to 14 bases. The CDR3 DNA follows: TGTGCCTGGAGTGGGAGGCCGATCCATTATAATTCACCCCTCCACTTT. Amino acid sequence: CAWSGRPIHYNSPLHF.

V is TRBV6-5 and J is TRBJ1-6, with TRBD1 matching 7 bases. Looked up from germline, CDR1 is MNHEY and CDR2 is SVGAGI. After removal of 4 bases from V and 3 bases from J, the junction contained 6 bases not matched to a gene. The CDR3 spans 16 residues. Here the CDR3 reads CASSSRGTDYNSPLHF. CDR3 sequence (DNA): TGTGCCAGCAGTTCTCGAGGGACAGACTATAATTCACCCCTCCACTTT.

J is TRBJ1-2 and V is TRBV13; unclear D gene. The V and J ends lost 5 bases and 0 bases respectively, with 7 bases between them. Germline CDR1 PRHDT, CDR2 FYEKMQ (reference sequence). The CDR3 loop spans 13 amino acids. The CDR3, as DNA: TGTGCCAGCAGCACCGGGGCTAACTATGGCTACACCTTC. Protein sequence: CASSTGANYGYTF.

The chain joins TRBV5-4 to TRBJ2-1, with D possibly matching TRBD2 (6 bases). Germline V gene lookup returns CDR1 SGHNT and CDR2 YYREEE (reference sequence). Trimming removed 4 bases at V and 5 bases at J, with 16 bases between. CDR3 length: 15 residues. The CDR3 protein is CASSLGPAGNNEQFF. CDR3 coding DNA: TGTGCCAGCAGCCTCGGTCCAGCGGGCAACAATGAGCAGTTCTTC.

DNA of the CDR3: TGTGCCAGCAGTCCTGGGAGGGGCAACTATGGCTACACCTTC. Protein product: CASSPGRGNYGYTF. The chain is built from TRBV4-2 and TRBJ1-2, with D possibly matching TRBD1 (5 bases). Trimming took 6 bases from V and 2 from J, leaving 13 bases between them. Germline values: CDR1 LGHNA, CDR2 YNFKEQ. This CDR3 comprises 14 residues.

The V gene is TRBV4-3, the J gene TRBJ2-1; 11 bases match TRBD2. V dropped 5 bases and J dropped 10; count of bases not matched to a gene: 10. In germline, CDR1 is LGHNA, CDR2 YSLEER. The CDR3 runs 15 residues. CDR3: CASSSFSGGAREQFF. The CDR3, as DNA: TGCGCCAGCAGCTCCTTTAGCGGGGGGGCCCGGGAGCAGTTCTTC.

This chain connects TRBV18 to TRBJ1-4, with D possibly matching TRBD1 (6 bases). Germline V lookup: CDR1 KGHSH, CDR2 LQKENI. Trimming pared 0 bases from V and 7 bases from J, leaving 12 bases between. There are 15 residues in the CDR3. The CDR3, as DNA: TGTGCCAGCTCACCACCGGTACAGGGTGGTGAAAAACTGTTTTTT. It specifies CASSPPVQGGEKLFF.